Below, 30 T cell receptor beta chains from the same sample are listed, as sequenced in a study of blood T cells in healthy people across ages. Combining a sample-barcoded 5' primer with a J-beta primer mix, a second PCR ran for 7 to 11 cycles. Using its own MiXCR run on the 5' RACE reads, TCRdb lists one record per CDR3 protein. The data contain fewer than 1.5 million distinct CDR3 sequences, 42% of them singletons. The sample comprised blood. The receptors come from a woman aged 18-29 years in good health.

V gene TRBV20-1 combines with J gene TRBJ1-1; D is perhaps TRBD1 (6 bases). Per germline, CDR1 DFQATT and CDR2 SNEGSKA (reference sequence). The CDR3 sequence is 14 residues long. The V end was cut by 5 bases, the J end by 1 base, with 14 bases between. The CDR3 nucleotides read TGCAGTGCTGTACGGGGCAGGGGGAACACTGAAGCTTTCTTT. This codes for CSAVRGRGNTEAFF.

This clonotype was seen more than once but under ten times. The rearrangement uses TRBV20-1 and TRBJ2-7; 7 positions agree with TRBD2. The J call may be faulty, since TRBJ2-5 better matches the DNA end. The CDR3 is made up of 15 amino acids. Germline loops: CDR1 DFQATT, CDR2 SNEGSKA (reference sequence). CDR3 in DNA: TGCAGTGCGGGATGGCGGGGGATATTTGAAGAGACCCAGTACTTC. Protein sequence: CSAGWRGIFEETQYF.

The chain has TRBV11-2 and TRBJ2-5; the match to TRBD2 covers 8 bases. J was trimmed by 5 bases and V by 5 bases; bases with no gene match: 10. The CDR3 totals 15 residues. CDR1 and CDR2 from the germline V gene are SGHAT and FQNNGV. For the CDR3, the DNA is TGTGCCAGCAGCCCCCAAGCGGGAGTGGGGGAGACCCAGTACTTC. This translates into CASSPQAGVGETQYF.

This clonotype was seen repeatedly, ten times or more. This chain connects TRBV20-1 to TRBJ2-3; no clear D. Germline V gene sequence: CDR1 DFQATT, CDR2 SNEGSKA (reference sequence). Trimming pared 6 bases from V and 3 bases from J, leaving 4 bases between. This CDR3 has 10 residues. The CDR3 reads CSAQTDTQYF. DNA of the CDR3: TGCAGTGCGCAGACAGATACGCAGTATTTT.

The chain is built from TRBV10-3 and TRBJ2-2; 9 bases are shared with TRBD1. The CDR3 is made up of 15 amino acids. Per germline, CDR1 ENHRY and CDR2 SYGVKD. Trimming removed 7 bases from V and 2 bases from J; junction bases left unmatched: 5. The CDR3 reads CAINPGQGNTGELFF. DNA for the CDR3: TGTGCCATCAACCCGGGACAGGGTAACACCGGGGAGCTGTTTTTT.

The genes are TRBV6-1 and TRBJ2-1; perhaps TRBD2 as D (6 bases). V was clipped by 6 bases and J by 7 bases, with 22 bases between them. The CDR3 has 16 amino acids. Germline CDR1 and CDR2: MNHNS and SASEGT. CDR3 region: CASREPLAGTRNEQFF. The CDR3 nucleotides read TGTGCCAGCAGGGAACCGTTGGCGGGAACTAGGAATGAGCAGTTCTTC.

Only a few counts were recorded for this clonotype. The chain employs TRBV3-1 and TRBJ2-5; perhaps TRBD2 as D (6 bases). This CDR3 has 12 residues. The V and J ends lost 7 bases and 5 bases respectively, with 11 bases between them. The germline V gene encodes CDR1 LGHDT and CDR2 YNNKEL (reference sequence). The CDR3 spells CASTGVAETQYF. CDR3 coding DNA: TGTGCCAGCACGGGGGTCGCGGAGACCCAGTACTTC.

J is TRBJ2-1 and V is TRBV10-3; no reliable D call. The CDR3 covers 12 residues. Germline CDR1 ENHRY, CDR2 SYGVKD. Trimming pared 3 bases from V and 12 bases from J, leaving 12 bases between. CDR3 in amino acids: CAISEGLLGQFF. The CDR3, as DNA: TGTGCCATCAGTGAAGGTCTCCTCGGGCAGTTCTTC.

This clonotype came up a few times. This chain uses TRBV7-9 with TRBJ1-1; 11 positions agree with TRBD1. In germline, CDR1 is SEHNR, CDR2 FQNEAQ (reference sequence). The CDR3 is 18 residues long. V lost 5 bases, J lost 9 bases, and 20 bases stayed unmatched. The CDR3 sequence: CASSPGAGTGGTIRKAFF. The CDR3 nucleotides are TGTGCCAGCAGCCCGGGGGCCGGGACAGGGGGTACCATACGGAAAGCTTTCTTT.

In this sample, this clonotype turned up a few times. The chain recombines TRBV27 with TRBJ2-7; no clear D gene. The V gene's germline CDR1 is MNHEY and CDR2 SMNVEV (reference sequence). The V gene lost 5 bases and the J gene lost 3 bases, with 20 bases spanning the gap. This CDR3 comprises 16 residues. CDR3 amino acids: CASSPLNGVGIYEQYF. In DNA form, the CDR3 reads TGTGCCAGCAGTCCCCTGAATGGGGTGGGAATCTACGAGCAGTACTTC.

V usage is TRBV6-6 and J usage is TRBJ2-7; D is unclear. Trimming removed 10 bases from V and 0 bases from J, with 16 bases in between. The CDR3 runs 14 residues. Looked up from germline, CDR1 is MNHNY and CDR2 is SVGAGI (reference sequence). The CDR3 nucleotides read TGTGCCACCCGAAACAGAAGCAGCTCCTACGAGCAGTACTTC. This codes for CATRNRSSSYEQYF.

The chain is built from TRBV6-5 and TRBJ2-6, with TRBD1 matching over 12 bases. Germline trimming cut 2 bases from V and 3 bases from J; bases unmatched to any gene: 11. The CDR3 covers 20 residues. Germline CDR1 reads MNHEY; CDR2 reads SVGAGI. The CDR3 coding sequence is TGTGCCAGCAGTTACCGAATCCGGGACAGGGGGCGCAGTGGGGCCAACGTCCTGACTTTC. Translating it yields CASSYRIRDRGRSGANVLTF.

This clonotype was counted a few times. J is TRBJ2-1 and V is TRBV4-1; D perhaps matches TRBD2 (5 bases). V was shortened by 3 bases and J by 0 bases, with 15 bases between the two germline ends. Germline V gene sequence: CDR1 MGHRA, CDR2 YSYEKL. This CDR3 is 17 amino acids long. CDR3 region: CASSQRSGGLSYNEQFF. CDR3 bases: TGCGCCAGCAGCCAGAGGAGCGGTGGCCTCTCCTACAATGAGCAGTTCTTC.

The chain carries TRBV27 and TRBJ1-2; 7 bases agree with TRBD1. V dropped 4 bases and J dropped 2; count of bases not matched to a gene: 7. The CDR3 has 15 amino acids. Germline values: CDR1 MNHEY, CDR2 SMNVEV (reference sequence). The CDR3 DNA reads TGTGCCAGCAGTTCCGCCGACAGGGTGAACTATGGCTACACCTTC. This encodes CASSSADRVNYGYTF.

About this clonotype itself: This clone may be a read error of a much larger clone one base away. V usage is TRBV4-1 and J usage is TRBJ1-2; D is uncertain. V was trimmed by 4 bases and J by 2 bases, leaving 11 bases between them. Germline values: CDR1 MGHRA, CDR2 YSYEKL. The CDR3 runs to 14 residues. In DNA form, the CDR3 reads TGCGCCAGCAGCCCGATCCACGGGAACTATGGCTACACCTTC. Protein product: CASSPIHGNYGYTF.

This clonotype was recorded a few times. The chain uses TRBV7-2 and TRBJ2-1; D is uncertain. Trimming stripped 5 bases from V and 4 bases from J, with 12 bases between. This CDR3 spans 14 amino acids. The germline CDR1 and CDR2 sequences are SGHTA and FQGNSA. CDR3 loop: CASSPYASYNEQFF. Written as DNA, the CDR3 is TGTGCCAGCAGCCCTTACGCATCATACAATGAGCAGTTCTTC.

This clonotype occurred a few times. The V call is TRBV6-1, the J call TRBJ2-1; D might be TRBD2 (7 bases). CDR3 size: 16 residues. Germline CDR1 and CDR2: MNHNS and SASEGT. V lost 3 bases and J lost 0, with 12 bases in between. The CDR3 here is CASSEWGGSSYNEQFF. In DNA, the CDR3 is TGTGCCAGCAGTGAGTGGGGGGGCAGCTCCTACAATGAGCAGTTCTTC.

In this sample, this clonotype turned up a few times. V is TRBV15 and J is TRBJ2-1; D perhaps matches TRBD1 (6 bases). CDR1 LNHNV and CDR2 YYDKDF come from the germline V gene (reference sequence). This CDR3 is built from 12 residues. The germline V and J ends were trimmed by 2 bases and 12 bases, with 11 bases remaining between them. DNA for the CDR3: TGTGCCACCAGCAGATGGACAGACGGGCAGTTCTTC. Amino acid sequence: CATSRWTDGQFF.

V gene TRBV5-1 combines with J gene TRBJ2-7; D gene unclear. V was cut by 4 bases and J by 1 base, with 18 bases left in between. CDR3 length equals 16 residues. The germline gives CDR1 SGHRS, CDR2 YFSETQ. CDR3 nucleotides: TGCGCCAGCAGCCCTTCAGTGAGGCAAGGGTCCTACGAGCAGTACTTC. Translation: CASSPSVRQGSYEQYF.

This clonotype was observed a handful of times. This rearrangement joins TRBV5-1 to TRBJ2-5, with D possibly being TRBD2 (5 bases). V lost 4 bases to trimming and J lost 5 bases, with 15 bases between them. There are 14 residues in the CDR3. Per germline, CDR1 SGHRS and CDR2 YFSETQ. This CDR3 is CASSPLGGLETQYF. DNA for the CDR3: TGCGCCAGCAGCCCTTTGGGCGGACTCGAGACCCAGTACTTC. Full variable domain (outside the CDR3, taken from reference TRBV5-1 and TRBJ2-5): KAGVTQTPRYLIKTRGQQVTLSCSPISGHRSVSWYQQTPGQGLQFLFEYFSETQRNKGNFPGRFSGRQFSNSRSEMNVSTLELGDSALYLCASSPLGGLETQYFGPGTRLLVL.

The CDR3: CASETGGSYNEQFF. The CDR3 region has the DNA TGTGCCAGCGAAACAGGGGGCTCCTACAATGAGCAGTTCTTC. V and J are TRBV7-8 and TRBJ2-1; 8 bases fit TRBD1. V trimming: 8 bases; J trimming: 0 bases; junction bases outside the gene matches: 3. The CDR3 covers 14 residues. CDR1 SGHVS and CDR2 FQNEAQ come from the germline V gene.

In its sample, this clonotype was seen once. At one of its ends the junction is not consistent with the germline gene, which may arise from a read error. The V call is TRBV13, the J call TRBJ2-2, with TRBD2 matching over 10 bases. The CDR3 has 14 residues. Germline V CDR1 and CDR2: PRHDT, FYEKMQ (reference sequence). CDR3: CAGSPPLAGRELFF. The DNA for the CDR3 is TGTGCCGGCAGCCCCCCACTAGCGGGGAGGGAGCTGTTTTTT.

This clonotype has more than one count but fewer than ten. The CDR3 region is CSARGTYGRASYEQYF. The DNA for the CDR3 is TGCAGTGCTAGAGGGACTTATGGCCGGGCGAGCTACGAGCAGTACTTC. V is TRBV20-1 and J is TRBJ2-7, with D possibly matching TRBD2 (5 bases). The CDR3 covers 16 residues. Germline V CDR1 and CDR2: DFQATT, SNEGSKA (reference sequence). V lost 1 base and J lost 3, with 19 bases in between.

The gene calls are TRBV11-3 and TRBJ2-7; 8 bases are shared with TRBD1. Per the germline V gene, CDR1 is SGHNT and CDR2 is YENEEA. Losses at the gene ends were 3 bases for V and 10 bases for J; bases not matched to a gene: 8. CDR3 length: 13 amino acids. The CDR3 coding sequence is TGTGCCAGCAGCTTTACAGGGGGTTCGGGTCAGTACTTC. Protein sequence: CASSFTGGSGQYF.

V and J are TRBV20-1 and TRBJ2-2; 7 nucleotides agree with TRBD2. The CDR3 spans 15 residues. V lost 6 bases and J lost 5; bases outside the gene matches: 12. Germline values: CDR1 DFQATT, CDR2 SNEGSKA (reference sequence). The CDR3 nucleotides are TGCAGTGCCGACGCACTAGCGACGGGGACCGGGGAGCTGTTTTTT. Its translation: CSADALATGTGELFF.

This clonotype was seen only a few times. The rearrangement joins TRBV4-1 to TRBJ1-1; D call uncertain. This CDR3 has 17 residues. CDR1 and CDR2 from the germline V gene are MGHRA and YSYEKL. The V end was cut by 7 bases, the J end by 0 bases, with 21 bases between. The CDR3 loop reads CASTISKVALMNTEAFF. CDR3 nucleotide sequence: TGCGCCAGCACTATTTCGAAGGTAGCTCTCATGAACACTGAAGCTTTCTTT.

The sample holds many counts of this clonotype. The V and J genes are TRBV12-3 or TRBV12-4 and TRBJ2-3; the match to TRBD2 covers 10 bases. With V trimmed by 6 bases and J by 2 bases, 2 bases remained unmatched. This CDR3 has 14 amino acids. CDR3 sequence reads: CASRTSGHTDTQYF. The CDR3 DNA reads TGTGCCAGCAGGACTAGCGGGCACACAGATACGCAGTATTTT.

The chain links TRBV4-1 to TRBJ2-1; D remains ambiguous. CDR1 is MGHRA, CDR2 YSYEKL, per germline. Trimming took 0 bases from V and 4 from J, leaving 16 bases between them. CDR3 length: 17 amino acids. CDR3 amino acids: CASSQDVGPGPYNEQFF. DNA for the CDR3: TGCGCCAGCAGCCAAGATGTAGGTCCTGGACCGTACAATGAGCAGTTCTTC.

This chain joins TRBV5-5 and TRBJ1-2, with no clear D. CDR1 is SGHKS and CDR2 is YYEKEE in the germline V gene (reference sequence). This CDR3 is built from 17 residues. V was clipped by 0 bases and J by 7 bases, with 22 bases between them. CDR3 sequence reads: CASSLASGGPGVAGYTF. DNA for the CDR3: TGTGCCAGCAGCTTGGCGTCAGGAGGTCCCGGGGTCGCTGGCTACACCTTC.

V and J are TRBV6-5 and TRBJ1-2; D is undetermined. CDR3 length: 16 amino acids. Germline values: CDR1 MNHEY, CDR2 SVGAGI. V lost 6 bases, J lost 2 bases, and 19 bases lay in between. The CDR3 region is CASSRHQTLTNYGYTF. DNA of the CDR3: TGTGCCAGCAGCCGACACCAGACACTAACAAACTATGGCTACACCTTC.